The T cell receptor beta chain under discussion was sequenced for a study of blood T cell repertoires in COVID-19. Per germline, CDR1 SNHLY and CDR2 FYNNEI. Trimming at V came to 5 bases and at J to 3 bases, leaving 3 bases not matched to a gene. CDR3 length equals 13 residues. The table came from immunoSEQ multiplex PCR; TCRdb's copy has only in-frame clones and leaves some out. The data hold 210,000 or so clones, with 84% observed a single time. This sequence joins TRBV2 and TRBJ1-2, with 7 bases that match TRBD1. The receptor was isolated from a woman of 80 years or more with active or convalescent COVID-19. Sequencing input: peripheral blood. In nucleotides, the CDR3 is TGTGCCAGCAGTCAAGACAGGGACTATGGCTACACCTTC. Amino acid sequence: CASSQDRDYGYTF. Full variable domain (remainder filled in from reference TRBV2 and TRBJ1-2): EPEVTQTPSHQVTQMGQEVILRCVPISNHLYFYWYRQILGQKVEFLVSFYNNEISEKSEIFDDQFSVERPDGSNFTLKIRSTKLEDSAMYFCASSQDRDYGYTFGSGTRLTVV.